The 8 T cell receptor beta chains listed next were all sequenced from one sample in a study of OX40 agonist ivuxolimab in advanced cancers. The protocol was immunoSEQ multiplex PCR, while the TCRdb copy is restricted to in-frame clones and leaves out a portion. The sample lists under 90,000 clones, approximately 85% occurring once. The material sequenced was CD4+ or CD8+ T cells sorted from blood, taken in a trial of the OX40 agonist ivuxolimab. The receptors derive from an adult with an advanced solid tumor such as melanoma, head and neck, liver or kidney cancer.

As DNA, the CDR3 is TGTGCCAGCAGCTTAGCCCCGGGGGGTTACACTGAAGCTTTCTTT. It is translated as CASSLAPGGYTEAFF. This sequence joins TRBV11-2 and TRBJ1-1; possible D gene TRBD1, 5 bases. The CDR3 runs 15 residues. Germline CDR1 reads SGHAT; CDR2 reads FQNNGV. Trimming left V 1 base short and J 3 bases short, with 12 bases between. Based on the CDR3 plus reference TRBV11-2 and TRBJ1-1, the full variable domain is EAGVAQSPRYKIIEKRQSVAFWCNPISGHATLYWYQQILGQGPKLLIQFQNNGVVDDSQLPKDRFSAERLKGVDSTLKIQPAKLEDSAVYLCASSLAPGGYTEAFFGQGTRLTVV.

The rearrangement links TRBV7-2 to TRBJ2-1; D remains unclear. The CDR3 consists of 13 residues. CDR1 and CDR2 (germline): SGHTA, FQGNSA. Trimming shortened V by 3 bases and J by 6 bases, and 9 bases separated the two germline ends. The CDR3 spells CASSFDTINEQFF. The CDR3 DNA reads as TGTGCCAGCAGCTTTGACACCATCAATGAGCAGTTCTTC. The full variable domain, completed using reference TRBV7-2 and TRBJ2-1, is GAGVSQSPSNKVTEKGKDVELRCDPISGHTALYWYRQSLGQGLEFLIYFQGNSAPDKSGLPSDRFSAERTGGSVSTLTIQRTQQEDSAVYLCASSFDTINEQFFGPGTRLTVL.

The chain couples TRBV2 to TRBJ1-2; 7 nucleotides line up with TRBD1. After removal of 8 bases from V and 8 bases from J, the junction contained 14 bases not matched to a gene. Germline CDR1 reads SNHLY; CDR2 reads FYNNEI. The CDR3 covers 14 residues. The CDR3 DNA follows: TGTGCCAGCGGGACAGAGACTACCTATGGGGGCTACACCTTC. Its translation is CASGTETTYGGYTF.

This chain uses TRBV27 with TRBJ2-2; D gene ambiguous. The germline V gene has CDR1 MNHEY and CDR2 SMNVEV (reference sequence). This CDR3 has 12 residues. Trimming stripped 5 bases from V and 6 bases from J, with 7 bases between. CDR3 nucleotide sequence: TGTGCCAGCAGTGGGCGCGCCGGGGAGCTGTTTTTT. Its protein is CASSGRAGELFF.

CDR3 loop: CASSLSGTGFEAFF. The CDR3 nucleotides are TGTGCCAGCAGCCTAAGCGGGACAGGGTTTGAAGCTTTCTTT. The genes are TRBV6-1 and TRBJ1-1; 9 bases fit TRBD1. This CDR3 region has 14 residues. The germline CDR1 and CDR2 sequences are MNHNS and SASEGT. Losses at the gene ends were 6 bases for V and 7 bases for J; bases not matched to a gene: 9.

The chain combines TRBV5-6 with TRBJ1-2; 11 bases map to TRBD1. J lost 7 bases, V lost 3 bases, and 11 bases had no gene match. Germline V CDR1 and CDR2: SGHDT, YYEEEE. This CDR3 is built from 16 residues. CDR3 amino acids: CASSWDGTGGLGGYTF. The CDR3 bases are TGTGCCAGCAGCTGGGACGGGACAGGGGGACTAGGTGGCTACACCTTC.

The chain uses TRBV30 and TRBJ2-3, with TRBD1 matching over 8 bases. J gave up 5 bases and V 0 bases, and 7 bases lay outside the gene matches. CDR1 and CDR2 (germline): GTSNPN, SVGIG (reference sequence). The CDR3 sequence is 15 residues long. The CDR3 here is CAWSVLQGAGDTQYF. The CDR3 DNA reads TGTGCCTGGAGTGTATTGCAGGGGGCCGGAGATACGCAGTATTTT. Filled out from reference TRBV30 and TRBJ2-3, the complete variable domain reads SQTIHQWPATLVQPVGSPLSLECTVEGTSNPNLYWYRQAAGRGLQLLFYSVGIGQISSEVPQNLSASRPQDRQFILSSKKLLLSDSGFYLCAWSVLQGAGDTQYFGPGTRLTVL.

The chain recombines TRBV7-2 with TRBJ1-5; D gene unclear. CDR3 length: 13 amino acids. Germline CDR1 and CDR2: SGHTA and FQGNSA. Trimming cost V 3 bases and J 2 bases, with 5 bases left between them. In nucleotides, the CDR3 is TGTGCCAGCAGCTTCCACGGCAATCAGCCCCAGCATTTT. It is translated as CASSFHGNQPQHF.